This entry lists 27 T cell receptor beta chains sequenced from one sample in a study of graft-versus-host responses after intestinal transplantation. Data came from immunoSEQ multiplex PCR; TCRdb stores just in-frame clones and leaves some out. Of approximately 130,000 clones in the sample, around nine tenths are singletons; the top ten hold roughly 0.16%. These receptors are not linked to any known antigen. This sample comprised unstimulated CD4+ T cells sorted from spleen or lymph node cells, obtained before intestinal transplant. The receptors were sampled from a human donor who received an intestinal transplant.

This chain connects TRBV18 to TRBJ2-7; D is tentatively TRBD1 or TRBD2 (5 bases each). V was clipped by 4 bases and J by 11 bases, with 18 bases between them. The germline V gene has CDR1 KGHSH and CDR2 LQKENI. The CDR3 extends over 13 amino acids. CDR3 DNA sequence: TGTGCCAGCTCACGTTTGGGGGTCCATCTTGAGTACTTC. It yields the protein CASSRLGVHLEYF.

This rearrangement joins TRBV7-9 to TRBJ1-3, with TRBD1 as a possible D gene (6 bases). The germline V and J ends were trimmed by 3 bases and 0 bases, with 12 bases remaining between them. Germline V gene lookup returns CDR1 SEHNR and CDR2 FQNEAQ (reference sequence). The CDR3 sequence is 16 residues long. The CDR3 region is CASSLGARSSGNTIYF. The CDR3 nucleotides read TGTGCCAGCAGCTTGGGGGCCAGGTCCTCTGGAAACACCATATATTTT.

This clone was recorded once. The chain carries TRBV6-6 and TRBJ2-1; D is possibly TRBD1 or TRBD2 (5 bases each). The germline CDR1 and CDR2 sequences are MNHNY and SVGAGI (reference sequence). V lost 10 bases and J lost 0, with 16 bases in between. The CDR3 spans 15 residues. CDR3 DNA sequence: TGTGCCACCTCGGGACGCTTGAGCTCCTACAATGAGCAGTTCTTC. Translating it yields CATSGRLSSYNEQFF.

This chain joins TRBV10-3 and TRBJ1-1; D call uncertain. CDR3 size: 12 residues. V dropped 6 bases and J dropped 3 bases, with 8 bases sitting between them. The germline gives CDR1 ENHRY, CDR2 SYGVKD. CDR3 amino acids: CAISPDDTEAFF. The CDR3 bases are TGTGCCATCAGCCCCGACGACACTGAAGCTTTCTTT.

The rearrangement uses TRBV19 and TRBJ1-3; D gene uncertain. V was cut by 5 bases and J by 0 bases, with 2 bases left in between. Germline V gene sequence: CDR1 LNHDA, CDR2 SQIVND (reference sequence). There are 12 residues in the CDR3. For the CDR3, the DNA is TGTGCCAGTAGTGTCTCTGGAAACACCATATATTTT. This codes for CASSVSGNTIYF.

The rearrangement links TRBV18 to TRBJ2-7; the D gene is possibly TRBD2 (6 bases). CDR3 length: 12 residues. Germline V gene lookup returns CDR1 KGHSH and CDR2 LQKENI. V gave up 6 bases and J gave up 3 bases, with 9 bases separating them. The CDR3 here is CASSNGGYEQYF. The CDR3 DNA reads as TGTGCCAGCTCCAACGGGGGCTACGAGCAGTACTTC.

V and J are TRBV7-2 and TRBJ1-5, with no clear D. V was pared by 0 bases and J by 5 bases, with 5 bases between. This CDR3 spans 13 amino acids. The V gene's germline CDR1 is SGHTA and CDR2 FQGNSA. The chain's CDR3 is CASSLARYQPQHF. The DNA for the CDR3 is TGTGCCAGCAGCTTAGCTAGGTATCAGCCCCAGCATTTT.

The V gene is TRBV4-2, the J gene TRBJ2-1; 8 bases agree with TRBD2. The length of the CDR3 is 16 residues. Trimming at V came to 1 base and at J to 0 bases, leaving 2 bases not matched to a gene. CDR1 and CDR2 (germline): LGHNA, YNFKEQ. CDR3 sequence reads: CASSQVAGRSYNEQFF. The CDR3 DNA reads TGTGCCAGCAGCCAAGTAGCGGGGCGCTCCTACAATGAGCAGTTCTTC.

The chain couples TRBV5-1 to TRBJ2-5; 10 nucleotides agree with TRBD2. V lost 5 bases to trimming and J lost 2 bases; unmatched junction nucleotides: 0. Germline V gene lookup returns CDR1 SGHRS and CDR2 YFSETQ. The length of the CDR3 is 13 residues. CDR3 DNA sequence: TGCGCCAGCAGACTAGCGGGGCAAGAGACCCAGTACTTC. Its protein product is CASRLAGQETQYF.

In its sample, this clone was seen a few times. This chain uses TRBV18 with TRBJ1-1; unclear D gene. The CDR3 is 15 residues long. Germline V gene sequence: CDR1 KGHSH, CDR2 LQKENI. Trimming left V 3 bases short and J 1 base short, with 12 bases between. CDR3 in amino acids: CASSPQDFTNTEAFF. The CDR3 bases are TGTGCCAGCTCACCGCAGGACTTCACGAACACTGAAGCTTTCTTT.

The DNA of the CDR3 is TGTGCCAGCAGTGAAGTGGGCGGCAATGAGCAGTTCTTC. Its translation: CASSEVGGNEQFF. V gene TRBV6-1 combines with J gene TRBJ2-1, with no clear D. The CDR3 totals 13 residues. The germline CDR1 and CDR2 sequences are MNHNS and SASEGT. The V end was cut by 1 base, the J end by 6 bases, with 7 bases between.

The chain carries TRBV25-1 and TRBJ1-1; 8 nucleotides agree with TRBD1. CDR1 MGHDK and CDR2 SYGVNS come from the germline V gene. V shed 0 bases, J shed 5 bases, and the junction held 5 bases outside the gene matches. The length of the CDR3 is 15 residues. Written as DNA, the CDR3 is TGTGCCAGCAGTGAATATAGGACAGGGCAAACTGAAGCTTTCTTT. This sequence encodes CASSEYRTGQTEAFF.

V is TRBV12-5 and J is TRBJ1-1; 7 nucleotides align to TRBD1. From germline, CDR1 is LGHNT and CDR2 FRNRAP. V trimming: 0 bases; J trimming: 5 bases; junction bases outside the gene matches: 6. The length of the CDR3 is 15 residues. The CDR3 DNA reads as TGTGCTAGTGGTTTGGTGACAGGGCTGGGGACTGAAGCTTTCTTT. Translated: CASGLVTGLGTEAFF.

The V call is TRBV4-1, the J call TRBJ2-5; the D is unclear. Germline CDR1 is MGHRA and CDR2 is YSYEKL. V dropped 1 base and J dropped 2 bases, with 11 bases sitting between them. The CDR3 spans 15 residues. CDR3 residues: CASSQVRTLQETQYF. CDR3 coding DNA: TGCGCCAGCAGCCAAGTCCGGACGCTACAAGAGACCCAGTACTTC.

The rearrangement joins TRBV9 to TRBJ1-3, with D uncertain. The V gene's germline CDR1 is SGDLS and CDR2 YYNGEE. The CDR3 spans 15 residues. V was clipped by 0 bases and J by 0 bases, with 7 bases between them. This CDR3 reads CASSVGGNSGNTIYF. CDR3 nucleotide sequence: TGTGCCAGCAGCGTAGGAGGGAACTCTGGAAACACCATATATTTT.

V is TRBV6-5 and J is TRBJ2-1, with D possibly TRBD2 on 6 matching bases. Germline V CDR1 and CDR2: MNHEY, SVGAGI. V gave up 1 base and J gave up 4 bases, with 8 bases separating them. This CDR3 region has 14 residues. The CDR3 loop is CASSYFRGYNEQFF. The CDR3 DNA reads TGTGCCAGCAGTTACTTCCGGGGGTACAATGAGCAGTTCTTC.

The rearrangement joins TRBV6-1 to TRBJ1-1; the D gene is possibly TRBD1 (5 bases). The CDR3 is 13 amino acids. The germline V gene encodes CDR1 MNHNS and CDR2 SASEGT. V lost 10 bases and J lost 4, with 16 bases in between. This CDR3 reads CATGRGEGTEAFF. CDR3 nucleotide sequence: TGTGCCACTGGACGGGGGGAGGGCACTGAAGCTTTCTTT.

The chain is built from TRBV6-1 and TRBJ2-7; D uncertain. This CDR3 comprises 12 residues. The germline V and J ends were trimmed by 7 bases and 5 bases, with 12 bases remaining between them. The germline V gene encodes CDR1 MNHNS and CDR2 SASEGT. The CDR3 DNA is TGTGCCAGCACTGGAGATAGTAACGAGCAGTACTTC. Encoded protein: CASTGDSNEQYF.

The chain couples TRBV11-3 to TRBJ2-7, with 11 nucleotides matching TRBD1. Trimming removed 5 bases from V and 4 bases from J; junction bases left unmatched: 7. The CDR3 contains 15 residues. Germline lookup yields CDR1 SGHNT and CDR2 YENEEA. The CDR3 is CASSPRTGGVYEQYF. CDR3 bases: TGTGCCAGCAGCCCCCGGACAGGGGGCGTTTACGAGCAGTACTTC.

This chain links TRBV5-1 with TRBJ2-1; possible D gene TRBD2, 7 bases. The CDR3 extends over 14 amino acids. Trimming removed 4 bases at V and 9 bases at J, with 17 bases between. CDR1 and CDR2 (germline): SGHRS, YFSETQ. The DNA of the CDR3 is TGCGCCAGCAGCCTCGACAGGACTAGGGGTGAGCAGTTCTTC. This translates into CASSLDRTRGEQFF. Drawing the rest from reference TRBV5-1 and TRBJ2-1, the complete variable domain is KAGVTQTPRYLIKTRGQQVTLSCSPISGHRSVSWYQQTPGQGLQFLFEYFSETQRNKGNFPGRFSGRQFSNSRSEMNVSTLELGDSALYLCASSLDRTRGEQFFGPGTRLTVL.

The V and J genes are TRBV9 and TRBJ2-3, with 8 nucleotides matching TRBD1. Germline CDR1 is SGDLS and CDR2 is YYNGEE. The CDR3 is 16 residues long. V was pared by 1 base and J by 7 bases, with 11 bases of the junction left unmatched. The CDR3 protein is CASSVQGAAKTNTQYF. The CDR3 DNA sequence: TGTGCCAGCAGCGTACAGGGGGCAGCTAAAACGAATACGCAGTATTTT.

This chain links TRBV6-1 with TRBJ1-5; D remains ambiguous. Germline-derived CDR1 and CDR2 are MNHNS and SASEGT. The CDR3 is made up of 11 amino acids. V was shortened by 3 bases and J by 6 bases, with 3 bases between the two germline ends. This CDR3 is CASSDVQPQHF. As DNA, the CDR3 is TGTGCCAGCAGTGACGTTCAGCCCCAGCATTTT.

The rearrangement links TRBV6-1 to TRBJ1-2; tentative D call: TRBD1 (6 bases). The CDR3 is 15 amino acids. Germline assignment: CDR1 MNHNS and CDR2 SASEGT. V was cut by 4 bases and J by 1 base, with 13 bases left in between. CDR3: CASSGLDRYNYGYTF. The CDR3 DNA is TGTGCCAGCAGTGGGCTCGACAGGTATAACTATGGCTACACCTTC.

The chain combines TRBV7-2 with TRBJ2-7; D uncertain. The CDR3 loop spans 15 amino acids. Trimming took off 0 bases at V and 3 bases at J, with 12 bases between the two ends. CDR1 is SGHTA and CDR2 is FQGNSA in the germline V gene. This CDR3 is CASSLALVVGYEQYF. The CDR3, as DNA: TGTGCCAGCAGCTTAGCGCTTGTGGTCGGCTACGAGCAGTACTTC.

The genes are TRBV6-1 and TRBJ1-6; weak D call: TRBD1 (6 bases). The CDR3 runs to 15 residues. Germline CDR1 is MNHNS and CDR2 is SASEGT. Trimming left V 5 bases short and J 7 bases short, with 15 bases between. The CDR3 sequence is CASSTRQAPNSPLHF. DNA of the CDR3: TGTGCCAGCAGTACCCGACAGGCGCCGAATTCACCCCTCCACTTT.

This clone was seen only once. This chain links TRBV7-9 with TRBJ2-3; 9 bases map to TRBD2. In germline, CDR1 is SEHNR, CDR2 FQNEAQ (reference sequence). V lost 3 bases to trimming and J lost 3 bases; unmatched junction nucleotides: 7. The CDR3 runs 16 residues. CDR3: CASSFRGGAGTDTQYF. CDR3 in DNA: TGTGCCAGCAGCTTTCGCGGGGGGGCCGGTACAGATACGCAGTATTTT. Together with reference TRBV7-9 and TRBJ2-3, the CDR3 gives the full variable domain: DTGVSQNPRHKITKRGQNVTFRCDPISEHNRLYWYRQTLGQGPEFLTYFQNEAQLEKSRLLSDRFSAERPKGSFSTLEIQRTEQGDSAMYLCASSFRGGAGTDTQYFGPGTRLTVL.

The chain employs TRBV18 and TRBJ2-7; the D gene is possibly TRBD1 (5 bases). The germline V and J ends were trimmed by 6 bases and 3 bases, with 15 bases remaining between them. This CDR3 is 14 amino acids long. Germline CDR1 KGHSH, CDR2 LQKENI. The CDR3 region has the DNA TGTGCCAGCTCTCCCGACAGATCAGGCTACGAGCAGTACTTC. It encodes CASSPDRSGYEQYF. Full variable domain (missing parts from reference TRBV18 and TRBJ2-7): NAGVMQNPRHLVRRRGQEARLRCSPMKGHSHVYWYRQLPEEGLKFMVYLQKENIIDESGMPKERFSAEFPKEGPSILRIQQVVRGDSAAYFCASSPDRSGYEQYFGPGTRLTVT.